Listed here are 30 T cell receptor beta chains from one sample, sequenced in a study of shared clonotypes between healthy human individuals. The data were produced by immunoSEQ multiplex PCR, yet TCRdb's version contains in-frame clones alone and is incomplete. There are over 1.4 million clones in the sample; approximately 96% occur only once, and 1% to 1.5% lies in the top ten. Sequences were obtained from naive CD4+ T cells sorted from blood. Subset given: CD45RA+ positively selected. These receptor sequences come from a young man in good health.

Remarks on this clone: The sample holds other DNA sequences that translate to the same CDR3. The chain has TRBV11-2 and TRBJ2-1; D is unclear. V lost 6 bases and J lost 10, with 10 bases in between. The germline CDR1 and CDR2 sequences are SGHAT and FQNNGV. This CDR3 has 11 amino acids. CDR3 amino acids: CASSPSWEQFF. Here the CDR3 DNA reads TGTGCCAGCAGTCCTTCATGGGAGCAGTTCTTC.

The chain joins TRBV11-2 to TRBJ2-1; D not certain. This CDR3 region has 16 residues. V lost 1 base and J lost 1, with 11 bases in between. Germline loops: CDR1 SGHAT, CDR2 FQNNGV. CDR3 nucleotide sequence: TGTGCCAGCAGCTTAGGGTGGGTTGGGTCCTACAATGAGCAGTTCTTC. Protein sequence: CASSLGWVGSYNEQFF.

In DNA, the CDR3 is TGCAGCGTTGCGTCTGGGACACAAAGGACTGAAGCTTTCTTT. It is translated as CSVASGTQRTEAFF. J is TRBJ1-1 and V is TRBV29-1; D perhaps matches TRBD1 (6 bases). V was clipped by 4 bases and J by 5 bases, with 17 bases between them. The CDR3 has 14 amino acids. The germline CDR1 and CDR2 sequences are SQVTM and ANQGSEA.

The gene calls are TRBV9 and TRBJ2-1; maybe TRBD1 (6 bases). Trimming pared 4 bases from V and 0 bases from J, leaving 14 bases between. CDR1 is SGDLS and CDR2 is YYNGEE in the germline V gene. This CDR3 comprises 16 residues. CDR3 sequence: CASSPGVGYSYNEQFF. The CDR3 nucleotides are TGTGCCAGCAGCCCAGGGGTAGGGTACTCCTACAATGAGCAGTTCTTC. Drawing the rest from reference TRBV9 and TRBJ2-1, the complete variable domain is DSGVTQTPKHLITATGQRVTLRCSPRSGDLSVYWYQQSLDQGLQFLIQYYNGEERAKGNILERFSAQQFPDLHSELNLSSLELGDSALYFCASSPGVGYSYNEQFFGPGTRLTVL.

This clone has only one observation. The gene calls are TRBV6-5 and TRBJ1-5; 9 bases are shared with TRBD1. CDR1 is MNHEY, CDR2 SVGAGI, per germline. J lost 4 bases, V lost 8 bases, and 3 bases had no gene match. The CDR3 loop spans 13 amino acids. CDR3 residues: CASRGTGNQPQHF. CDR3 nucleotide sequence: TGTGCCAGCCGGGGGACAGGGAATCAGCCCCAGCATTTT.

The J gene is TRBJ2-3, the V gene TRBV19; D is unclear. The V and J ends lost 3 bases and 0 bases respectively, with 7 bases between them. Germline V gives CDR1 LNHDA, CDR2 SQIVND (reference sequence). The CDR3 is made up of 14 amino acids. CDR3 amino acids: CASSITQSTDTQYF. The CDR3 nucleotides are TGTGCCAGTAGTATTACACAGAGCACAGATACGCAGTATTTT.

The chain joins TRBV27 to TRBJ2-7; maybe TRBD1 (6 bases). Trimming removed 9 bases from V and 2 bases from J, with 20 bases in between. This CDR3 is 15 amino acids long. Germline CDR1 and CDR2: MNHEY and SMNVEV (reference sequence). The CDR3 region is CASQPFRDTAYEQYF. DNA for the CDR3: TGTGCCAGTCAACCCTTCCGGGACACCGCCTACGAGCAGTACTTC.

J is TRBJ2-1 and V is TRBV10-3, with a tentative D call TRBD1 (6 bases). Germline V lookup: CDR1 ENHRY, CDR2 SYGVKD. Trimming cost V 0 bases and J 5 bases, with 8 bases left between them. The CDR3 runs to 14 residues. The chain's CDR3 is CAISESTGNNEQFF. Here the CDR3 DNA reads TGTGCCATCAGTGAGTCAACAGGGAACAATGAGCAGTTCTTC.

The chain couples TRBV10-1 to TRBJ2-7, with TRBD1 matching 10 bases. Looked up from germline, CDR1 is WNHNN and CDR2 is SYGVQD (reference sequence). V dropped 3 bases and J dropped 2; count of bases not matched to a gene: 4. The CDR3 covers 15 residues. The CDR3 loop is CASSDTGTGAYEQYF. DNA for the CDR3: TGCGCCAGCAGTGATACCGGGACAGGGGCCTACGAGCAGTACTTC.

The V gene is TRBV6-1, the J gene TRBJ1-5, with D tentatively TRBD1 (6 bases). The CDR3 is made up of 16 amino acids. Germline lookup yields CDR1 MNHNS and CDR2 SASEGT. Trimming stripped 0 bases from V and 9 bases from J, with 18 bases between. This CDR3 reads CASSEAVIPGVLPQHF. The CDR3 nucleotides read TGTGCCAGCAGTGAAGCAGTTATTCCAGGGGTTCTGCCCCAGCATTTT.

This clone was picked up one time. The chain uses TRBV11-1 and TRBJ1-2, with D hard to call. The V gene's germline CDR1 is SGHAT and CDR2 FQDESV (reference sequence). There are 13 residues in the CDR3. V was pared by 0 bases and J by 7 bases, with 9 bases between. DNA of the CDR3: TGTGCCAGCAGCTTAGCGAGGAATGCTGGCTACACCTTC. Translation gives CASSLARNAGYTF.

The CDR3 protein is CASSFGISIRGKLFF. CDR3 coding DNA: TGTGCCAGCAGTTTCGGGATATCAATACGCGGAAAACTGTTTTTT. The V gene is TRBV6-5, the J gene TRBJ1-4; D is uncertain. The CDR3 sequence is 15 residues long. V lost 4 bases, J lost 10 bases, and 19 bases lay in between. Germline assignment: CDR1 MNHEY and CDR2 SVGAGI.

Only a few counts were recorded for this clone. CDR3 DNA: TGTGCCAGCAAAGGAGTGGTCACAGATACGCAGTATTTT. Translating it yields CASKGVVTDTQYF. The rearrangement joins TRBV2 to TRBJ2-3; D is ambiguous. Germline CDR1 and CDR2: SNHLY and FYNNEI. V lost 7 bases to trimming and J lost 2 bases, with 10 bases between them. The CDR3 has 13 amino acids.

Regarding this clone: The sample has other DNA sequences that encode this CDR3 too. This chain links TRBV19 with TRBJ2-1; D remains ambiguous. The CDR3 covers 13 residues. Trimming shortened V by 3 bases and J by 6 bases, and 9 bases separated the two germline ends. Germline values: CDR1 LNHDA, CDR2 SQIVND (reference sequence). CDR3 sequence: CASSIDGSNEQFF. The CDR3, as DNA: TGTGCCAGTAGTATTGACGGATCCAATGAGCAGTTCTTC.

The genes are TRBV7-9 and TRBJ2-2; 8 nucleotides agree with TRBD2. Germline V gives CDR1 SEHNR, CDR2 FQNEAQ (reference sequence). CDR3 length: 16 residues. With 4 bases clipped from V and 4 bases from J, the junction kept 8 bases outside the gene matches. This CDR3 reads CASSSPSGQATGELFF. Here the CDR3 DNA reads TGTGCCAGCAGCTCCCCTAGCGGGCAAGCCACCGGGGAGCTGTTTTTT.

The chain employs TRBV23-1 and TRBJ1-2, with no clear D. TRBV23-1 is assigned to the ORF class and has an uncertain function. V was trimmed by 7 bases and J by 4 bases, leaving 7 bases between them. CDR3 length: 11 residues. DNA of the CDR3: TGCGCCAGCAACCCATCCTATGGCTACACCTTC. This encodes CASNPSYGYTF.

The chain couples TRBV2 to TRBJ1-1; 8 positions agree with TRBD1. The CDR3 runs to 13 residues. The junction had 5 bases not matched to a gene; V was cut back by 7 bases and J by 4 bases. Germline V gives CDR1 SNHLY, CDR2 FYNNEI. The CDR3 DNA sequence: TGTGCCAGCACGGACAGGGCCACCACTGAAGCTTTCTTT. It translates to CASTDRATTEAFF.

Regarding this clone: The sample holds other DNA sequences that translate to the same CDR3. V usage is TRBV5-1 and J usage is TRBJ2-1, with 7 bases that match TRBD2. This CDR3 contains 15 residues. Germline assignment: CDR1 SGHRS and CDR2 YFSETQ. With V trimmed by 2 bases and J by 2 bases, 4 bases remained unmatched. The CDR3 sequence is CASSFISGTYNEQFF. The CDR3 coding sequence is TGCGCCAGCAGCTTTATAAGCGGGACCTACAATGAGCAGTTCTTC.

This rearrangement joins TRBV5-1 to TRBJ2-3; possible D gene TRBD2, 6 bases. V shed 1 base and J shed 4 bases, with 13 bases lying between them. The CDR3 totals 15 residues. The germline V gene encodes CDR1 SGHRS and CDR2 YFSETQ. The CDR3 loop is CASSLIDGSPDTQYF. The CDR3, as DNA: TGCGCCAGCAGCTTGATCGACGGGAGTCCAGATACGCAGTATTTT.

V usage is TRBV19 and J usage is TRBJ2-1; 8 bases match TRBD1. This CDR3 is built from 16 residues. Looked up from germline, CDR1 is LNHDA and CDR2 is SQIVND (reference sequence). The junction had 8 bases not matched to a gene; V was cut back by 5 bases and J by 2 bases. CDR3 region: CASSDRTGNTYNEQFF. The CDR3 DNA is TGTGCCAGTAGTGACCGGACAGGGAATACCTACAATGAGCAGTTCTTC. The whole variable domain, filled in from reference TRBV19 and TRBJ2-1, reads DGGITQSPKYLFRKEGQNVTLSCEQNLNHDAMYWYRQDPGQGLRLIYYSQIVNDFQKGDIAEGYSVSREKKESFPLTVTSAQKNPTAFYLCASSDRTGNTYNEQFFGPGTRLTVL.

V is TRBV6-1 and J is TRBJ2-5, with D perhaps TRBD1 (6 bases). This CDR3 contains 14 residues. CDR1 is MNHNS and CDR2 is SASEGT in the germline V gene. Trimming took 6 bases from V and 0 from J, leaving 11 bases between them. Here the CDR3 DNA reads TGTGCCAGCAGCAGGGGACACTACCAAGAGACCCAGTACTTC. Residues: CASSRGHYQETQYF.

Turning to this clone: Other nucleotide sequences in the sample specify the same CDR3. The chain links TRBV9 to TRBJ2-3, with D possibly matching TRBD2 (6 bases). Trimming took off 1 base at V and 0 bases at J, with 6 bases between the two ends. The V gene's germline CDR1 is SGDLS and CDR2 YYNGEE. The length of the CDR3 is 14 residues. CDR3 amino acids: CASSVLASTDTQYF. The DNA of the CDR3 is TGTGCCAGCAGCGTACTAGCGAGCACAGATACGCAGTATTTT.

The V and J genes are TRBV19 and TRBJ1-2; 7 bases are a match to TRBD1. There are 12 residues in the CDR3. In germline, CDR1 is LNHDA, CDR2 SQIVND (reference sequence). J was trimmed by 8 bases and V by 7 bases; bases with no gene match: 7. CDR3 protein: CASTATGVGYTF. In DNA, the CDR3 is TGTGCCAGTACCGCAACAGGGGTCGGCTACACCTTC.

The chain links TRBV5-6 to TRBJ1-3; D is unresolved. The CDR3 contains 14 residues. Trimming shortened V by 2 bases and J by 1 base, and 7 bases separated the two germline ends. Per the germline V gene, CDR1 is SGHDT and CDR2 is YYEEEE. DNA for the CDR3: TGTGCCAGCAGCTTTCGACAATCTGGAAACACCATATATTTT. Its translation: CASSFRQSGNTIYF.

This rearrangement joins TRBV5-4 to TRBJ2-3, with TRBD2 matching 7 bases. This CDR3 spans 17 amino acids. Germline CDR1 is SGHNT and CDR2 is YYREEE (reference sequence). V gave up 0 bases and J gave up 4 bases; unmatched junction bases: 11. The DNA of the CDR3 is TGTGCCAGCAGCTTGGGGGGGAGAGGGAGGGCGTCAGATACGCAGTATTTT. Amino acid sequence: CASSLGGRGRASDTQYF.

The CDR3 region has the DNA TGTGCCAGCAGTGAAGTAGGTGGGAGTTCGGCCGAGCAGTACTTC. Translating gives CASSEVGGSSAEQYF. This chain uses TRBV6-1 with TRBJ2-7; a possible D gene is TRBD2 (5 bases). Germline V gene sequence: CDR1 MNHNS, CDR2 SASEGT. Trimming cost V 1 base and J 6 bases, with 16 bases left between them. The CDR3 has 15 residues.

V usage is TRBV11-2 and J usage is TRBJ2-7; TRBD1 might be the D (6 bases). V was shortened by 5 bases and J by 2 bases, with 13 bases between the two germline ends. The CDR3 sequence is 14 residues long. Germline V gene data show CDR1 as SGHAT and CDR2 as FQNNGV. The CDR3 region is CASSPWDTPYEQYF. CDR3 in DNA: TGTGCCAGCAGCCCCTGGGACACCCCCTACGAGCAGTACTTC.

V gene TRBV28 combines with J gene TRBJ1-2; the D gene is possibly TRBD1 (6 bases). V shed 2 bases and J shed 6 bases, with 10 bases lying between them. The CDR3 sequence is 13 residues long. Germline assignment: CDR1 MDHEN and CDR2 SYDVKM. The CDR3 region has the DNA TGTGCCAGCAGTTTAGACAGGTGGAATGGCTACACCTTC. Its translation is CASSLDRWNGYTF.

V is TRBV6-1 and J is TRBJ1-3; no clear D gene. The V and J ends lost 6 bases and 0 bases respectively, with 9 bases between them. The CDR3 sequence is 14 residues long. The germline V gene has CDR1 MNHNS and CDR2 SASEGT. CDR3 in DNA: TGTGCCAGCAGGGCGAGTTCCTCTGGAAACACCATATATTTT. It is translated as CASRASSSGNTIYF.

This chain joins TRBV2 and TRBJ2-5; 7 bases align to TRBD1. V was clipped by 6 bases and J by 3 bases; unmatched bases: 7. CDR1 is SNHLY and CDR2 is FYNNEI in the germline V gene. The CDR3 extends over 14 amino acids. The CDR3 region has the DNA TGTGCCAGCAGGCTTGACAGGGCAAAAGAGACCCAGTACTTC. Translating gives CASRLDRAKETQYF.